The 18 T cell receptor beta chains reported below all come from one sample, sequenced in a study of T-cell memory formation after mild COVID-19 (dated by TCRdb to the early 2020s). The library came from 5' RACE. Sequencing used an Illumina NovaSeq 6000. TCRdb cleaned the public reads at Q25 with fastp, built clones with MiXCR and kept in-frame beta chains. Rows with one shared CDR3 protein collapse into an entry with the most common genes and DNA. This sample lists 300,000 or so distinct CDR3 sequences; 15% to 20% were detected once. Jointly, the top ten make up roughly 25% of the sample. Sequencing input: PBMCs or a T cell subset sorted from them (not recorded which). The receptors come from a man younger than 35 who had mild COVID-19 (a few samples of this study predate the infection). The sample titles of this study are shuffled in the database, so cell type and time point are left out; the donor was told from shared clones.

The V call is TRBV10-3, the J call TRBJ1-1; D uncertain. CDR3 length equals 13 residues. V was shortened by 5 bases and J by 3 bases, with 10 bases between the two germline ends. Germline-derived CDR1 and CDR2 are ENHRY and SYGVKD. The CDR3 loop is CAISTGSHTEAFF. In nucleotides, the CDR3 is TGTGCCATCAGTACGGGTTCTCACACTGAAGCTTTCTTT.

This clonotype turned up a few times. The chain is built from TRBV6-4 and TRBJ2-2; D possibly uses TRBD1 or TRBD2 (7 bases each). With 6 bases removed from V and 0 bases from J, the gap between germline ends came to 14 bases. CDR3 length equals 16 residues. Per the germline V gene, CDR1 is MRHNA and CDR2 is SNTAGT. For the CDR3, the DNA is TGTGCCAGCAGCGGCAGGGGGGGCCCGAACACCGGGGAGCTGTTTTTT. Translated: CASSGRGGPNTGELFF.

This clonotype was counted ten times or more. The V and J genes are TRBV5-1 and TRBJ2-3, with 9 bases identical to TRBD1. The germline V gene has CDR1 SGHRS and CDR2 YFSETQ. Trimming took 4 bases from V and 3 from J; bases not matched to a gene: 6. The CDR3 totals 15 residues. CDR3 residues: CASSLGTGRTDTQYF. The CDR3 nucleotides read TGCGCCAGCAGCCTAGGGACAGGGAGAACAGATACGCAGTATTTT.

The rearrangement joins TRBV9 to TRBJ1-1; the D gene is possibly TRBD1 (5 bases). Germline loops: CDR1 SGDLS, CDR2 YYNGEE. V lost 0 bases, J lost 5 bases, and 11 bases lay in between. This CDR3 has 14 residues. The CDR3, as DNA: TGTGCCAGCAGCGTAGATGGGGGTTCAACTGAAGCTTTCTTT. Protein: CASSVDGGSTEAFF. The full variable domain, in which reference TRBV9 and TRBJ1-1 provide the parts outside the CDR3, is DSGVTQTPKHLITATGQRVTLRCSPRSGDLSVYWYQQSLDQGLQFLIQYYNGEERAKGNILERFSAQQFPDLHSELNLSSLELGDSALYFCASSVDGGSTEAFFGQGTRLTVV.

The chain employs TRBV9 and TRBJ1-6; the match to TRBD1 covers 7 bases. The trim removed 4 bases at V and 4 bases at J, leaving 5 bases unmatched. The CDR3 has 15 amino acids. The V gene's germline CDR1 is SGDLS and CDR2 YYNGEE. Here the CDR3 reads CASSFRGTYNSPLHF. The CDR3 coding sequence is TGTGCCAGCAGCTTCAGGGGGACGTATAATTCACCCCTCCACTTT.

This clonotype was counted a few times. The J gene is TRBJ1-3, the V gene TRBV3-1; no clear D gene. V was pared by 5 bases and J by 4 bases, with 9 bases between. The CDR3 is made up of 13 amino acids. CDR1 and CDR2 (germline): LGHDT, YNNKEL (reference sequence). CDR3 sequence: CASSLNWGNTIYF. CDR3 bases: TGTGCCAGCAGCTTGAATTGGGGAAACACCATATATTTT.

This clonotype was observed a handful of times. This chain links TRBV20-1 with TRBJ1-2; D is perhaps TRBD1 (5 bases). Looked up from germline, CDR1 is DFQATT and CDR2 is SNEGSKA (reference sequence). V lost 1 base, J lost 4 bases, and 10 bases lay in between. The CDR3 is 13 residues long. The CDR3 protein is CSARVDMAYGYTF. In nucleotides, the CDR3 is TGCAGTGCTAGAGTGGACATGGCCTATGGCTACACCTTC.

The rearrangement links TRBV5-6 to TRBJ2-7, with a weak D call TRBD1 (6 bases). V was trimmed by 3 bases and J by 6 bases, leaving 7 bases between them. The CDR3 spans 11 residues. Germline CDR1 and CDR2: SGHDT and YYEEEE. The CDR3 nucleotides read TGTGCCAGCAGCTACAGGGCCGAGCAGTACTTC. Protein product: CASSYRAEQYF.

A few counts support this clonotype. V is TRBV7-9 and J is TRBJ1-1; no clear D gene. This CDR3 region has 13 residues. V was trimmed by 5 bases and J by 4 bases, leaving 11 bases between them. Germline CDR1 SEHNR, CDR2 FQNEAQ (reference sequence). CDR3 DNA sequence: TGTGCCAGCAGCCCCTACCAGGCCACTGAAGCTTTCTTT. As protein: CASSPYQATEAFF.

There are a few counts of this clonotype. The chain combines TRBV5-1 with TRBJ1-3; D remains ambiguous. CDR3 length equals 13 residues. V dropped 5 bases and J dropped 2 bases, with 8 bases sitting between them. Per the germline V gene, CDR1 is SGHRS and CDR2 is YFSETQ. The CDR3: CASSPDPGNTIYF. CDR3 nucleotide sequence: TGCGCCAGCAGTCCCGATCCTGGAAACACCATATATTTT. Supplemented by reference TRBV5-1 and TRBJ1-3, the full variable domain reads KAGVTQTPRYLIKTRGQQVTLSCSPISGHRSVSWYQQTPGQGLQFLFEYFSETQRNKGNFPGRFSGRQFSNSRSEMNVSTLELGDSALYLCASSPDPGNTIYFGEGSWLTVV.

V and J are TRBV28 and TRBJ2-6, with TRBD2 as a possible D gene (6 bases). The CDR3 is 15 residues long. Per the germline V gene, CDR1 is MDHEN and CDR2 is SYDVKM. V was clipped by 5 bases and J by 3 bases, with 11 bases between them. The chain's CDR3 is CASSRPGVGANVLTF. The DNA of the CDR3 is TGTGCCAGCAGTCGCCCGGGGGTTGGGGCCAACGTCCTGACTTTC.

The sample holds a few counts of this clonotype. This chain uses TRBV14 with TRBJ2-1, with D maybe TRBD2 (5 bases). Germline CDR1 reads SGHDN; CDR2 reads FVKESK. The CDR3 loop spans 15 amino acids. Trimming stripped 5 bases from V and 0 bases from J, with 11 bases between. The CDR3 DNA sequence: TGTGCCAGCAGCTTACCGGGAAGCTCCTACAATGAGCAGTTCTTC. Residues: CASSLPGSSYNEQFF.

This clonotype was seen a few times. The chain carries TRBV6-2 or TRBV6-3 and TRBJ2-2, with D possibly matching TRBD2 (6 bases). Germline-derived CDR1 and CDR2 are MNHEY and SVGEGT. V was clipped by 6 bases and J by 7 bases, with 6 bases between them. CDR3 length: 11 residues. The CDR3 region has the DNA TGTGCCAGCAGGGACTACGGGGAGCTGTTTTTT. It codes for CASRDYGELFF.

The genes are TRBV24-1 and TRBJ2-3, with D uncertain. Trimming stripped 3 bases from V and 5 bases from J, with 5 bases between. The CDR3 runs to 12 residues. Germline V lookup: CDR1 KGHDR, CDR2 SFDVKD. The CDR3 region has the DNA TGTGCCACCAGTGATGGGGTAGATACGCAGTATTTT. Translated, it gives CATSDGVDTQYF.

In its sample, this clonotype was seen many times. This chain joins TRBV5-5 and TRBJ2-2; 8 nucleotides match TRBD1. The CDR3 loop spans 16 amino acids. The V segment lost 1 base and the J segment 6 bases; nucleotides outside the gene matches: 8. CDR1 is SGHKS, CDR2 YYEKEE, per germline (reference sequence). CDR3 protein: CASSLRLQGASGELFF. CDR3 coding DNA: TGTGCCAGCAGCTTGAGGCTTCAGGGGGCATCCGGGGAGCTGTTTTTT.

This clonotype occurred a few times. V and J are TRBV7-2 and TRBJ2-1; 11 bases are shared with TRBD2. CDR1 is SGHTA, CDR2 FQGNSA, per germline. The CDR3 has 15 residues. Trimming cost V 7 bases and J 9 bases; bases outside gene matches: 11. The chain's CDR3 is CASMNRSGGAVEQFF. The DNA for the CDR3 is TGTGCCAGCATGAACCGTAGCGGGGGGGCGGTTGAGCAGTTCTTC.

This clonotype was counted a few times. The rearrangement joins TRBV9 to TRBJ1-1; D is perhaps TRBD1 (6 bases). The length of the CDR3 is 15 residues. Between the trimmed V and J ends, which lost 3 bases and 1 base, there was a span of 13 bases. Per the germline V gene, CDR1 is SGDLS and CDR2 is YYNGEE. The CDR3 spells CASSGLGQPNTEAFF. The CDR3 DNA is TGTGCCAGCAGCGGACTGGGACAACCGAACACTGAAGCTTTCTTT. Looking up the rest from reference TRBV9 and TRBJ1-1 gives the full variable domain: DSGVTQTPKHLITATGQRVTLRCSPRSGDLSVYWYQQSLDQGLQFLIQYYNGEERAKGNILERFSAQQFPDLHSELNLSSLELGDSALYFCASSGLGQPNTEAFFGQGTRLTVV.

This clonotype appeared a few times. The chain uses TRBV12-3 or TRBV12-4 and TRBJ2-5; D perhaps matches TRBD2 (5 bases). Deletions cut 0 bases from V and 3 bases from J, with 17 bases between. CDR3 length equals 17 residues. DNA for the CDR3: TGTGCCAGCAGTTTAGCCGGGATACGGAGGCAGGAAGAGACCCAGTACTTC. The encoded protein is CASSLAGIRRQEETQYF.